Each of the 23 T cell receptor beta chains below was sequenced from the same sample in a study of blood T cell repertoires in COVID-19. Repertoires were generated with immunoSEQ multiplex PCR, while TCRdb's copy carries only in-frame clones and drops some. Of about 250,000 clones listed, 70% to 90% are singletons. Sequenced material: peripheral blood. All receptors come from a young woman with COVID-19, enrolled during active disease.

The chain has TRBV27 and TRBJ2-4; perhaps TRBD1 as D (7 bases). Germline assignment: CDR1 MNHEY and CDR2 SMNVEV (reference sequence). This CDR3 has 17 amino acids. V was clipped by 0 bases and J by 4 bases, with 16 bases between them. DNA of the CDR3: TGTGCCAGCAGTTTATCGGGGGCAGGGGGGACTAAAAACATTCAGTACTTC. Its protein product is CASSLSGAGGTKNIQYF.

J is TRBJ2-3 and V is TRBV24-1, with 7 positions matching TRBD2. V shed 5 bases and J 4 bases; nucleotides not matched to a gene: 8. Germline assignment: CDR1 KGHDR and CDR2 SFDVKD. CDR3 length: 15 residues. CDR3 in DNA: TGTGCCACCAGTGTCGGGAGGCAATGGGCAGATACGCAGTATTTT. It specifies CATSVGRQWADTQYF.

This chain links TRBV6-4 with TRBJ2-2; TRBD1 is a possible D gene (7 bases). Trimming removed 6 bases from V and 6 bases from J, with 20 bases in between. Germline CDR1 MRHNA, CDR2 SNTAGT. This CDR3 contains 16 residues. CDR3 in DNA: TGTGCCAGCAGCGGAACAGGGGAAGGAGGGTCCGGGGAGCTGTTTTTT. Protein: CASSGTGEGGSGELFF.

The rearrangement uses TRBV6-2 or TRBV6-3 and TRBJ1-5, with a weak D call TRBD1 (6 bases). Germline loops: CDR1 MNHEY, CDR2 SVGEGT. This CDR3 is built from 14 residues. V lost 6 bases and J 5 bases, leaving 14 bases between the germline ends. Here the CDR3 reads CASSPAGGYQPQHF. CDR3 DNA sequence: TGTGCCAGCAGCCCCGCGGGGGGCTATCAGCCCCAGCATTTT.

CDR3 residues: CASSVLVNQPQHF. The CDR3 DNA follows: TGTGCCAGCAGTGTACTGGTCAATCAGCCCCAGCATTTT. The J gene is TRBJ1-5, the V gene TRBV2, with D uncertain. V shed 4 bases and J shed 3 bases, with 7 bases lying between them. The germline CDR1 and CDR2 sequences are SNHLY and FYNNEI. CDR3 size: 13 residues.

The rearrangement links TRBV6-5 to TRBJ1-5, with a possible D match to TRBD1 (6 bases). V gave up 5 bases and J gave up 3 bases, with 11 bases separating them. Germline CDR1 reads MNHEY; CDR2 reads SVGAGI. The CDR3 totals 14 residues. DNA of the CDR3: TGTGCCAGCAGTCCTCGACAGGCCAATCAGCCCCAGCATTTT. Amino acid sequence: CASSPRQANQPQHF.

The chain uses TRBV7-2 and TRBJ2-7, with D possibly matching TRBD1 (5 bases). V lost 5 bases and J lost 5, with 19 bases in between. Germline CDR1 and CDR2: SGHTA and FQGNSA. The CDR3 runs 15 residues. CDR3 bases: TGTGCCAGCAGCCCATACAGGCAGGCACTTCACGAGCAGTACTTC. It encodes CASSPYRQALHEQYF.

The V gene is TRBV7-9, the J gene TRBJ2-4, with D maybe TRBD2 (6 bases). This CDR3 comprises 16 residues. CDR1 and CDR2 from the germline V gene are SEHNR and FQNEAQ (reference sequence). V lost 0 bases and J lost 3, with 12 bases in between. The CDR3 here is CASSLAWRGNKNIQYF. DNA for the CDR3: TGTGCCAGCAGCTTAGCGTGGCGGGGCAACAAAAACATTCAGTACTTC.

This rearrangement joins TRBV28 to TRBJ1-3, with unresolved D. Trimming removed 3 bases at V and 0 bases at J, with 12 bases between. In germline, CDR1 is MDHEN, CDR2 SYDVKM. This CDR3 contains 16 residues. CDR3 nucleotides: TGTGCCAGCAGTTTCCTCCTAGCGAGCTCTGGAAACACCATATATTTT. Amino acids: CASSFLLASSGNTIYF.

The V gene is TRBV27, the J gene TRBJ2-1; 7 bases match TRBD2. V dropped 3 bases and J dropped 7; count of bases not matched to a gene: 15. Germline CDR1 is MNHEY and CDR2 is SMNVEV (reference sequence). CDR3 length equals 17 residues. CDR3 DNA: TGTGCCAGCAGTTTTCCGCTGGGCGGGAGTGGGTGGAATGAGCAGTTCTTC. Translated: CASSFPLGGSGWNEQFF.

The chain employs TRBV7-6 and TRBJ2-2; maybe TRBD2 (6 bases). The CDR3 runs 15 residues. Trimming removed 1 base from V and 4 bases from J, with 10 bases in between. Germline V gene sequence: CDR1 SGHVS, CDR2 FNYEAQ. CDR3 bases: TGTGCCAGCAGCTTAGGTTTGCGGGGCACCGGGGAGCTGTTTTTT. This translates into CASSLGLRGTGELFF.

The J gene is TRBJ1-1, the V gene TRBV3-1 (or the pseudogene TRBV3-2), with D hard to call. Germline-derived CDR1 and CDR2 are LGHDT and YNNKEL (reference sequence). The CDR3 consists of 13 residues. Trimming left V 4 bases short and J 4 bases short, with 10 bases between. The CDR3 spells CASSPIGGTEAFF. Here the CDR3 DNA reads TGTGCCAGCAGCCCCATCGGTGGCACTGAAGCTTTCTTT.

The chain recombines TRBV2 with TRBJ2-2; tentative D call: TRBD1 (6 bases). Germline CDR1 and CDR2: SNHLY and FYNNEI. V gave up 5 bases and J gave up 3 bases, with 19 bases separating them. The CDR3 has 17 residues. This CDR3 reads CASSWTQGLLYTGELFF. The DNA of the CDR3 is TGTGCCAGCAGTTGGACTCAGGGGCTGCTTTACACCGGGGAGCTGTTTTTT.

The V call is TRBV7-2, the J call TRBJ1-2; a possible D gene is TRBD1 (5 bases). V was pared by 5 bases and J by 6 bases, with 25 bases between. CDR1 is SGHTA and CDR2 is FQGNSA in the germline V gene. The CDR3 sequence is 17 residues long. CDR3 amino acids: CASSAQGAGRESDGYTF. The CDR3 DNA reads TGTGCCAGCAGCGCGCAAGGAGCGGGCAGGGAGAGCGATGGCTACACCTTC.

The chain recombines TRBV12-3 or TRBV12-4 with TRBJ1-5; TRBD1 aligns across 7 bases. The trim removed 5 bases at V and 6 bases at J, leaving 4 bases unmatched. This CDR3 comprises 13 residues. CDR3 coding DNA: TGTGCCAGCAGTCCTACAGGGGTTCAGCCCCAGCATTTT. Amino acids: CASSPTGVQPQHF.

This clone has just a few counts. The chain has TRBV12-3 or TRBV12-4 and TRBJ1-2, with D maybe TRBD1 (5 bases). The CDR3 extends over 13 amino acids. V lost 10 bases to trimming and J lost 5 bases, with 17 bases between them. The CDR3 sequence: CATGGGNEYGYTF. As DNA, the CDR3 is TGTGCCACCGGGGGGGGAAATGAATATGGCTACACCTTC.

The chain has TRBV28 and TRBJ1-3, with D possibly being TRBD1 (5 bases). Looked up from germline, CDR1 is MDHEN and CDR2 is SYDVKM. This CDR3 is 16 amino acids long. V lost 4 bases to trimming and J lost 0 bases, with 13 bases between them. CDR3 sequence: CASSSRQPPSGNTIYF. The CDR3 nucleotides read TGTGCCAGCAGTTCGAGACAGCCACCCTCTGGAAACACCATATATTTT.

The genes are TRBV10-3 and TRBJ1-5; a weak D match, TRBD1 (6 bases). The CDR3 contains 14 residues. The germline CDR1 and CDR2 sequences are ENHRY and SYGVKD. V was cut by 6 bases and J by 8 bases, with 17 bases left in between. The CDR3 spells CAIRDRTGSEPQHF. For the CDR3, the DNA is TGTGCCATCAGAGACAGGACGGGGTCAGAGCCCCAGCATTTT.

This chain joins TRBV5-1 and TRBJ2-3; 7 bases align to TRBD2. In germline, CDR1 is SGHRS, CDR2 YFSETQ. The CDR3 covers 16 residues. Trimming cost V 5 bases and J 4 bases; bases outside gene matches: 13. In DNA, the CDR3 is TGCGCCAGCAGGGTCGGTCTGACTAGCTCGGCAGATACGCAGTATTTT. This translates into CASRVGLTSSADTQYF.

V usage is TRBV21-1 and J usage is TRBJ2-5; the table's D call TRBD1 went unverified against the DNA. TRBV21-1 is described as a pseudogene. The CDR3 covers 20 residues. The CDR3 DNA reads TGTGCCAGCAGCAAATGGTGGACAGGGTTTTTTGGCAAGTGGCAAGAGACCCAGTACTTC. This translates into CASSKWWTGFFGKWQETQYF.

The chain joins TRBV18 to TRBJ2-5, with 13 bases fitting TRBD2. Trimming removed 1 base from V and 5 bases from J; junction bases left unmatched: 7. The CDR3 loop spans 17 amino acids. Per germline, CDR1 KGHSH and CDR2 LQKENI. CDR3 nucleotide sequence: TGTGCCAGCTCACCACAAGGACTAGCGGGGGTAGTGGAGACCCAGTACTTC. Translated, it gives CASSPQGLAGVVETQYF.

The J gene is TRBJ1-3, the V gene TRBV4-2, with 9 bases matching TRBD1. CDR3 length: 20 residues. Germline loops: CDR1 LGHNA, CDR2 YNFKEQ. V lost 4 bases, J lost 2 bases, and 18 bases stayed unmatched. This chain's CDR3 is CASSRTITWGQGNAGNTIYF. The CDR3 DNA is TGTGCCAGCAGCCGAACGATTACTTGGGGACAGGGCAACGCTGGAAACACCATATATTTT.

The DNA for the CDR3 is TGTGCCAGCAGTTTCCGCAGTAATGAAAAACTGTTTTTT. Its translation is CASSFRSNEKLFF. J is TRBJ1-4 and V is TRBV28; D is unresolved. This CDR3 contains 13 residues. V lost 3 bases, J lost 4 bases, and 6 bases lay in between. Germline CDR1 is MDHEN and CDR2 is SYDVKM.